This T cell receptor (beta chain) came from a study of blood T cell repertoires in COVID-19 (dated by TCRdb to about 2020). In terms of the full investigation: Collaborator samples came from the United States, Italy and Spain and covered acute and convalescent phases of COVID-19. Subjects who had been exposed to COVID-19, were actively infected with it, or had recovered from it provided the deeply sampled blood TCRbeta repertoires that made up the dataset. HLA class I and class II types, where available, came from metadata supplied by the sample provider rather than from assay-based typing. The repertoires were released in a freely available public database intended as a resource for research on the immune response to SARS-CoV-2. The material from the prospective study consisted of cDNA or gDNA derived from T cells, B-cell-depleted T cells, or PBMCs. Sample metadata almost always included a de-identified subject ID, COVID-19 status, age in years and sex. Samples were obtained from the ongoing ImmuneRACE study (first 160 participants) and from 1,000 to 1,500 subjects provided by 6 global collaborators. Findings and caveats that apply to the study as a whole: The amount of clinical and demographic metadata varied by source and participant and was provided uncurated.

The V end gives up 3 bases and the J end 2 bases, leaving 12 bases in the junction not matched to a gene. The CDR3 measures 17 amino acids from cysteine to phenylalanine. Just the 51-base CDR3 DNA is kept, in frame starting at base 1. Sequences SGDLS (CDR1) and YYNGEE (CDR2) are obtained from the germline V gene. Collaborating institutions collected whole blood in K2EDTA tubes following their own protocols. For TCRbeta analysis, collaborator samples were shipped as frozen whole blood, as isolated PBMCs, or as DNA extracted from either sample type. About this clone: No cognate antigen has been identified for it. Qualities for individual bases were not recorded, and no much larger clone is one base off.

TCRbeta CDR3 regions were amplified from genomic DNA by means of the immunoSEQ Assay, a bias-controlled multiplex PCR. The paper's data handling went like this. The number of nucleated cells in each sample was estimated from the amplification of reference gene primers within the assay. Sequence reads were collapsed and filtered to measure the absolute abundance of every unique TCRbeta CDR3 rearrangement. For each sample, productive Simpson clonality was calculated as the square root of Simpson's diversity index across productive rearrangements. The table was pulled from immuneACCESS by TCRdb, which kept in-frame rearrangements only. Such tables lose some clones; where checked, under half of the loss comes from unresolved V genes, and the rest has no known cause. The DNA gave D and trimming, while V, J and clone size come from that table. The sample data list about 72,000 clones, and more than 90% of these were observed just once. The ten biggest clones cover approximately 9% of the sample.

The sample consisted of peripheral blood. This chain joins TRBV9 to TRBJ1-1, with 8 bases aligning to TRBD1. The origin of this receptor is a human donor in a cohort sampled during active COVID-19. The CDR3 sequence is CASSAQGAIVINTEAFF. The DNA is TGTGCCAGCAGCGCCCAGGGGGCGATAGTTATAAACACTGAAGCTTTCTTT.